The 6 T cell receptor beta chains below were found in one sample sequenced in a study of T-cell memory formation after mild COVID-19. TCRdb recomputed calls from the 5' RACE reads with MiXCR, one row per CDR3 protein. The sample shows 250,000 or so distinct CDR3 sequences, over 9% of them seen only once. The material sequenced was PBMCs or a T cell subset sorted from them (not recorded which). Receptors were obtained from a man aged 18 to 29 who had mild COVID-19 (a few samples of this study predate the infection). Cell type and time point are not known.

The chain is built from TRBV12-3 or TRBV12-4 and TRBJ2-4; D uncertain. There are 17 residues in the CDR3. The V gene lost 0 bases and the J gene lost 1 base, with 13 bases spanning the gap. The chain's CDR3 is CASSLALWGLAKNIQYF. CDR3 bases: TGTGCCAGCAGTTTAGCGCTCTGGGGATTGGCCAAAAACATTCAGTACTTC.

This chain links TRBV12-3 or TRBV12-4 with TRBJ1-1, with TRBD1 as a possible D gene (5 bases). The CDR3 has 14 residues. V lost 6 bases and J 5 bases, leaving 16 bases between the germline ends. The CDR3 region is CASRPDRRGTEAFF. The CDR3 nucleotides read TGTGCCAGCAGACCAGACAGACGGGGTACTGAAGCTTTCTTT.

The chain uses TRBV20-1 and TRBJ2-3, with TRBD2 as a possible D gene (6 bases). V lost 6 bases and J lost 5, with 18 bases in between. Looked up from germline, CDR1 is DFQATT and CDR2 is SNEGSKA (reference sequence). The CDR3 sequence is 14 residues long. DNA for the CDR3: TGCAGTGCGCACGGGACTGCGGCCAGAGATACGCAGTATTTT. Translating gives CSAHGTAARDTQYF.

This clonotype turned up a few times. This chain uses TRBV12-3 or TRBV12-4 with TRBJ2-7, with D unresolved. The V gene lost 3 bases and the J gene lost 6 bases, with 6 bases spanning the gap. The CDR3 has 11 amino acids. This chain's CDR3 is CASSLKGEQYF. CDR3 DNA sequence: TGTGCCAGCAGTTTGAAGGGCGAGCAGTACTTC.

The chain is built from TRBV5-1 and TRBJ2-1, with D tentatively TRBD1 (5 bases). V lost 0 bases to trimming and J lost 3 bases, with 10 bases between them. The CDR3 is made up of 15 amino acids. Looked up from germline, CDR1 is SGHRS and CDR2 is YFSETQ. CDR3 sequence reads: CASSLVGVVYNEQFF. CDR3 nucleotide sequence: TGCGCCAGCAGCTTGGTAGGGGTCGTCTACAATGAGCAGTTCTTC.

This clonotype was found many times. The chain combines TRBV5-1 with TRBJ1-1; 11 bases agree with TRBD1. The trim removed 0 bases at V and 10 bases at J, leaving 2 bases unmatched. Germline assignment: CDR1 SGHRS and CDR2 YFSETQ. The CDR3 is 13 residues long. CDR3 amino acids: CASSLGDRGSAFF. In DNA form, the CDR3 reads TGCGCCAGCAGCTTGGGGGACAGGGGGTCAGCTTTCTTT.